A selection of T cell receptor beta chains follows, all from one sample in a study of T cell responses to AZD1222 COVID-19 vaccine. TCRdb's table, derived via immunoSEQ multiplex PCR, lists solely in-frame clones and lacks some. The profile shows approximately 67,000 clones, under 90% of them singletons. Specimen: peripheral blood, collected 28 days after the second AZD1222 dose. These receptors came from an adult who received the AZD1222 COVID-19 vaccine. Each CDR3 is given with its conserved first and last residue. Each record gives: CDR3 length, V gene, CDR3 protein.

16,TRBV5-4,CASSFPGQGANYGYTF
14,TRBV27,CASSLIGTEETQYF
13,TRBV2,CASSALAVRGAFF
15,TRBV7-9,CASSPLLGQTYEQYF
15,TRBV9,CASSVDPALAGGYTF
16,TRBV23-1,CASSHPGGDRDQPQHF
14,TRBV19,CASRAPAGRGELFF
15,TRBV4-1,CASSQGATGKDTQYF
16,TRBV5-1,CASSLDGGGGNQPQHF
16,TRBV6-2/TRBV6-3,CASSYPDRGRPYEQYF
17,TRBV4-2,CASSRSGGGSSYNEQFF
15,TRBV6-6,CASSWRTGRDSPLHF
12,TRBV10-2,CASSAQGVEAFF
16,TRBV24-1,CATSEADGGATDTQYF
17,TRBV12-2,CASRSTIPGPGSCAAFF
13,TRBV12-3/TRBV12-4,CASSLAARAEAFF
13,TRBV30,CAFTGLAGYEQYF
13,TRBV19,CASRRQGFYGYTF
11,TRBV3-1/TRBV3-2,CASSQKIEQYF
13,TRBV6-5,CAGGTGVGETQYF
14,TRBV9,CASSVGTAYNEQFF
18,TRBV28,CASSSVLAGLTNTGELFF
13,TRBV6-4,CASSVSRDEKLFF
13,TRBV6-6,CASSYSMDSTQYF
13,TRBV19,CASSGQQNQPQHF
15,TRBV15,CATSSSGQGSQPQHF
18,TRBV19,CASSPQVGASGAPYEQYF
14,TRBV5-1,CASSLRQGRSEAFF
16,TRBV27,CASSPRAVLIGQPQHF
14,TRBV7-2,CASSGRTAVDEQYF
18,TRBV7-8,CASSLAPGYILAKNIQYF
13,TRBV14,CASSQLIQGEAFF
13,TRBV2,CASSQGEGNTIYF
14,TRBV19,CASYDGAANEKLFF
13,TRBV2,CASSGGRQETQYF
13,TRBV5-1,CASSLFREIEQFF
16,TRBV5-1,CASSLEGSLIFGELFF
13,TRBV4-1,CASSPDKNTEAFF
14,TRBV29-1,CSVEDGDRDYGYTF
15,TRBV3-1/TRBV3-2,CASSPTGSLGDTQYF
14,TRBV4-3,CASSQGRVNTEAFF
14,TRBV5-1,CASSLLAMNTEAFF
15,TRBV5-1,CASSTPGQGYNEQFF
15,TRBV6-5,CASSLTGQGVEKLFF
13,TRBV30,CAWDRGGTNEQFF
16,TRBV4-3,CASSQPRDSYTGELFF
16,TRBV19,CASSLQGRSSGNTIYF
13,TRBV20-1,CSASGVNNSPLHF
15,TRBV6-6,CASSRDSSYNSPLHF
17,TRBV21-1,CASSKGVWEIGSDTQYF
19,TRBV5-3,CARSLLDRPGPWTTYEQYF
19,TRBV5-6,CASRRRGAYHSSSYNEQFF
14,TRBV19,CASSMYRGNYGYTF
10,TRBV20-1,CSARIGGYTF
15,TRBV5-1,CASSLIAKGNTEAFF